These 24 T cell receptor beta chains came from one sample sequenced in a study of blood T cells in healthy people across ages. A J-beta primer mix and a sample-barcoded 5' primer were used in a second PCR of roughly 7 to 12 cycles. TCRdb re-called the 5' RACE reads with MiXCR, one entry per CDR3 protein. This sample carries 450,000 to 650,000 distinct CDR3 sequences, about 24% of them seen once, and the ten largest clones take around 10%. These data were also reused for a study on T cells of mothers and their children.

The sample taken for sequencing was blood. These receptors were taken from a boy aged 10-17 years in good health.

J is TRBJ2-7 and V is TRBV20-1; D possibly corresponds to TRBD1 (5 bases). The CDR3 has 11 residues. V was cut by 2 bases and J by 6 bases, with 8 bases left in between. Germline values: CDR1 DFQATT, CDR2 SNEGSKA (reference sequence). This CDR3 is CSARIRGEQYF. The DNA for the CDR3 is TGCAGTGCTAGAATAAGGGGCGAGCAGTACTTC.

Turning to this clonotype: A much larger clone differs by one base, so this may be a read error. This chain links TRBV25-1 with TRBJ2-7; 8 bases match TRBD1. The CDR3 totals 15 residues. Germline CDR1 is MGHDK and CDR2 is SYGVNS. The CDR3 spells CASSEEGTGFYAQYF. CDR3 in DNA: TGTGCCAGCAGTGAAGAGGGGACAGGTTTCTACGCGCAGTACTTC.

This clonotype has only a few counts. The chain recombines TRBV4-1 with TRBJ1-4; D gene ambiguous. Trimming pared 4 bases from V and 7 bases from J, leaving 7 bases between. Germline lookup yields CDR1 MGHRA and CDR2 YSYEKL. The CDR3 length is 12 residues. The CDR3, as DNA: TGCGCCAGCAGCCCCCGGAGTGAAAAACTGTTTTTT. Translating gives CASSPRSEKLFF.

This clonotype was counted many times. V and J are TRBV5-1 and TRBJ2-5; TRBD2 agrees at 7 bases. Germline V gives CDR1 SGHRS, CDR2 YFSETQ. V lost 1 base to trimming and J lost 1 base; unmatched junction nucleotides: 7. CDR3 length: 16 residues. CDR3 residues: CASSLWSGTVQETQYF. CDR3 bases: TGCGCCAGCAGCTTGTGGAGCGGGACGGTCCAAGAGACCCAGTACTTC.

V gene TRBV5-1 combines with J gene TRBJ1-2, with 9 nucleotides matching TRBD1. Germline assignment: CDR1 SGHRS and CDR2 YFSETQ. V was clipped by 3 bases and J by 5 bases; unmatched bases: 5. This CDR3 spans 14 amino acids. CDR3: CASSWTGEEYGYTF. In DNA, the CDR3 is TGCGCCAGCAGCTGGACAGGGGAGGAGTATGGCTACACCTTC.

This clonotype was counted a few times. The chain carries TRBV18 and TRBJ1-5, with D unclear. Germline lookup yields CDR1 KGHSH and CDR2 LQKENI. Trimming stripped 2 bases from V and 1 base from J, with 6 bases between. This CDR3 has 14 amino acids. The CDR3 bases are TGTGCCAGCTCACCAGCCAGGAGCAATCAGCCCCAGCATTTT. It encodes CASSPARSNQPQHF.

This clonotype was seen a handful of times. The gene calls are TRBV4-1 and TRBJ2-5; no definite D call. The J call may be in error: the DNA end matches TRBJ2-7 better. Looked up from germline, CDR1 is MGHRA and CDR2 is YSYEKL. The CDR3 totals 14 residues. The CDR3 DNA reads as TGCGCCAGCAGCCAAGGACTCCTGACCTACGAGCAGTACTTC. It is translated as CASSQGLLTYEQYF.

The chain carries TRBV28 and TRBJ1-2; 12 nucleotides align to TRBD1. Germline V gene sequence: CDR1 MDHEN, CDR2 SYDVKM. The CDR3 has 13 residues. Trimming removed 1 base from V and 12 bases from J; junction bases left unmatched: 3. The CDR3 here is CASSLSGTGGHTF. In DNA form, the CDR3 reads TGTGCCAGCAGTTTATCCGGGACAGGGGGCCACACCTTC.

J is TRBJ2-5 and V is TRBV20-1; 14 bases line up with TRBD2. This CDR3 contains 17 residues. V lost 2 bases, J lost 5 bases, and 10 bases stayed unmatched. CDR1 is DFQATT and CDR2 is SNEGSKA in the germline V gene (reference sequence). CDR3 in DNA: TGCAGTGCTAGAAGCGGGACTAGCGGGGGTCCGGCGGAGACCCAGTACTTC. This translates into CSARSGTSGGPAETQYF.

V and J are TRBV5-1 and TRBJ2-7, with 8 bases that match TRBD1. V lost 7 bases to trimming and J lost 3 bases; unmatched junction nucleotides: 18. Germline values: CDR1 SGHRS, CDR2 YFSETQ. This CDR3 has 17 amino acids. CDR3 region: CASRTIPYGQGDYEQYF. The CDR3 DNA follows: TGCGCCAGCCGTACTATACCTTACGGACAGGGCGACTACGAGCAGTACTTC.

This clonotype was seen more than once but under ten times. The genes are TRBV27 and TRBJ1-5; tentative D call: TRBD1 (5 bases). The CDR3 contains 13 residues. Germline V lookup: CDR1 MNHEY, CDR2 SMNVEV (reference sequence). The V gene lost 2 bases and the J gene lost 6 bases, with 8 bases spanning the gap. In DNA form, the CDR3 reads TGTGCCAGCAGTTTACAGGGTATTCAGCCCCAGCATTTT. It codes for CASSLQGIQPQHF.

This clonotype was seen a few times. The rearrangement joins TRBV15 to TRBJ1-4, with 11 bases fitting TRBD1. Per the germline V gene, CDR1 is LNHNV and CDR2 is YYDKDF (reference sequence). The CDR3 runs to 16 residues. Germline trimming cut 1 base from V and 8 bases from J; bases unmatched to any gene: 6. For the CDR3, the DNA is TGTGCCACCAGCAGAGCCCCGGGACAGGGGGTAGAAAAACTGTTTTTT. It yields the protein CATSRAPGQGVEKLFF.

Only a few counts were recorded for this clonotype. This rearrangement joins TRBV6-5 to TRBJ2-3; no definite D call. The germline V gene has CDR1 MNHEY and CDR2 SVGAGI. This CDR3 is 14 amino acids long. Trimming removed 6 bases from V and 2 bases from J, with 12 bases in between. CDR3 residues: CASRTRGVTDTQYF. CDR3 sequence (DNA): TGTGCCAGCAGAACAAGAGGAGTCACAGATACGCAGTATTTT.

This clonotype has a handful of counts. The chain combines TRBV29-1 with TRBJ2-1, with D perhaps matching TRBD2 (5 bases). Trimming took 7 bases from V and 5 from J, leaving 9 bases between them. The CDR3 contains 11 residues. Germline V gives CDR1 SQVTM, CDR2 ANQGSEA. The CDR3 DNA is TGCAGCGCAGAGGGAGACAATGAGCAGTTCTTC. This gives the protein CSAEGDNEQFF.

As concerns this clonotype: The junction does not match germline at one end; this may be a read error. This chain links TRBV7-7 with TRBJ2-1; D call uncertain. The length of the CDR3 is 15 residues. The germline gives CDR1 SSHAT, CDR2 FNYEAQ (reference sequence). In DNA, the CDR3 is TGTGCTAGCAGCTTAGATAGTACACCCTACAATGAGCAGTTCTTC. It codes for CASSLDSTPYNEQFF.

This clonotype was seen more than once but under ten times. The V and J genes are TRBV7-3 and TRBJ2-2, with D perhaps TRBD1 (6 bases). The CDR3 has 15 amino acids. Trimming removed 5 bases from V and 2 bases from J, with 12 bases in between. Per the germline V gene, CDR1 is SGHTA and CDR2 is FQGTGA. The CDR3 coding sequence is TGTGCCAGCAGCCCAGGACAGAGTAACACCGGGGAGCTGTTTTTT. Its protein product is CASSPGQSNTGELFF.

This clonotype was observed once. V gene TRBV9 combines with J gene TRBJ2-6; D tentatively reads TRBD1 or TRBD2 (7 bases each). In germline, CDR1 is SGDLS, CDR2 YYNGEE. This CDR3 has 17 residues. The ends were cut back, 5 bases at V and 0 bases at J, with 15 bases in the middle. The CDR3 DNA is TGTGCCAGCAGTTTTGGGGGGGACAGCTCTGGGGCCAACGTCCTGACTTTC. Its translation is CASSFGGDSSGANVLTF.

The chain links TRBV19 to TRBJ1-5; no reliable D call. CDR1 and CDR2 (germline): LNHDA, SQIVND (reference sequence). The CDR3 spans 14 residues. V lost 6 bases, J lost 2 bases, and 11 bases lay in between. The CDR3 is CASRYGSGNQPQHF. As DNA, the CDR3 is TGTGCCAGTAGGTATGGGTCTGGCAATCAGCCCCAGCATTTT.

A few counts support this clonotype. V is TRBV6-5 and J is TRBJ2-7; 7 bases fit TRBD2. V gave up 5 bases and J gave up 2 bases; unmatched junction bases: 9. Germline CDR1 and CDR2: MNHEY and SVGAGI. The CDR3 runs to 15 residues. The CDR3 region has the DNA TGTGCCAGCAGTCCTTTGACTAGCACTACCTACGAGCAGTACTTC. Encoded protein: CASSPLTSTTYEQYF.

The J gene is TRBJ1-6, the V gene TRBV5-6, with D possibly TRBD1 on 5 matching bases. Germline lookup yields CDR1 SGHDT and CDR2 YYEEEE. Trimming stripped 3 bases from V and 7 bases from J, with 14 bases between. This CDR3 spans 15 amino acids. CDR3 amino acids: CASSSDQGSNSPLHF. The CDR3 DNA reads TGTGCCAGCAGCTCGGATCAGGGATCAAATTCACCCCTCCACTTT.

V is TRBV5-6 and J is TRBJ2-2, with no clear D. The CDR3 sequence is 11 residues long. V lost 2 bases, J lost 10 bases, and 6 bases lay in between. Germline V gives CDR1 SGHDT, CDR2 YYEEEE. The CDR3 DNA reads as TGTGCCAGCAGCTTAAGCGAGGAGCTGTTTTTT. Translation gives CASSLSEELFF.

In its sample, this clonotype was seen a few times. V gene TRBV29-1 combines with J gene TRBJ2-1; weak D call: TRBD1 (6 bases). CDR3 size: 14 residues. The germline gives CDR1 SQVTM, CDR2 ANQGSEA. Trimming removed 6 bases at V and 2 bases at J, with 14 bases between. The CDR3 is CSVYGQTAYNEQFF. The CDR3 DNA follows: TGCAGCGTCTACGGACAGACAGCCTACAATGAGCAGTTCTTC.

This clonotype was observed a few times. The CDR3 here is CASSPLGQGDTEAFF. In DNA form, the CDR3 reads TGTGCCAGCAGCCCCCTGGGACAGGGTGACACTGAAGCTTTCTTT. The J gene is TRBJ1-1, the V gene TRBV14; 9 bases are shared with TRBD1. The CDR3 runs 15 residues. Trimming at V came to 4 bases and at J to 3 bases, leaving 6 bases not matched to a gene. Germline V gene data show CDR1 as SGHDN and CDR2 as FVKESK.

This clonotype was counted between two and nine times. This chain links TRBV7-2 with TRBJ2-7, with D tentatively TRBD2 (7 bases). Looked up from germline, CDR1 is SGHTA and CDR2 is FQGNSA. This CDR3 has 15 residues. The V end lost 5 bases, the J end lost 3 bases, and 17 bases lay between the germline ends. The CDR3 region has the DNA TGTGCCAGCAGCGAAGGGGGAGGGGGTCTCTACGAGCAGTACTTC. Its translation is CASSEGGGGLYEQYF.